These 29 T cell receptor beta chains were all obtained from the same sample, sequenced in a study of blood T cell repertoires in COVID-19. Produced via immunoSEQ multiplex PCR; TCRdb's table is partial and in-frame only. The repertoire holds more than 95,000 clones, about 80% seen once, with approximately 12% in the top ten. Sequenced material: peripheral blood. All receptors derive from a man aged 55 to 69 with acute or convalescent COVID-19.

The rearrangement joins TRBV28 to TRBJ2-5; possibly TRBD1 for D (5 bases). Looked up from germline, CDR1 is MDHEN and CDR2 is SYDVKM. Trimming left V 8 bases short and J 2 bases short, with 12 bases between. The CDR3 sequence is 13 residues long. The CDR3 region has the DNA TGTGCCAGCGGAGACAGAGAACAAGAGACCCAGTACTTC. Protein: CASGDREQETQYF. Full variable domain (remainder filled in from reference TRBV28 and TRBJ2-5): DVKVTQSSRYLVKRTGEKVFLECVQDMDHENMFWYRQDPGLGLRLIYFSYDVKMKEKGDIPEGYSVSREKKERFSLILESASTNQTSMYLCASGDREQETQYFGPGTRLLVL.

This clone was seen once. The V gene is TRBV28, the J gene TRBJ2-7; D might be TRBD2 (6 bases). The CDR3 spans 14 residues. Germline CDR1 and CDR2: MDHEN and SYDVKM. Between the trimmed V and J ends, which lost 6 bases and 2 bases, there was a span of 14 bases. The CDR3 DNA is TGTGCCAGCAGGGCGGCGGGGTCGCCCTACGAGCAGTACTTC. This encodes CASRAAGSPYEQYF.

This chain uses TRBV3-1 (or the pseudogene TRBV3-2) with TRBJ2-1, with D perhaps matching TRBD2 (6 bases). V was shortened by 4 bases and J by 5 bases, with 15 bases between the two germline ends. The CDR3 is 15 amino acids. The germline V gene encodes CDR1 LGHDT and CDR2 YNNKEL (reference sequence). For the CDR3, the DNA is TGTGCCAGCAGCCCCGGAGGGGCCTACCACAATGAGCAGTTCTTC. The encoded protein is CASSPGGAYHNEQFF.

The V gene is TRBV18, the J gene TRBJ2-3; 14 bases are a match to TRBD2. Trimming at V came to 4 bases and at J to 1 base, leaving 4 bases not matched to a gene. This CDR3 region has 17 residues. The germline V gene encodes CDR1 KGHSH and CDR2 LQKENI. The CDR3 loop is CASSLGTSGSGTDTQYF. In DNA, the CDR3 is TGTGCCAGCTCACTGGGGACTAGCGGGAGTGGCACAGATACGCAGTATTTT. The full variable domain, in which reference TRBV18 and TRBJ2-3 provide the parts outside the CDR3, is NAGVMQNPRHLVRRRGQEARLRCSPMKGHSHVYWYRQLPEEGLKFMVYLQKENIIDESGMPKERFSAEFPKEGPSILRIQQVVRGDSAAYFCASSLGTSGSGTDTQYFGPGTRLTVL.

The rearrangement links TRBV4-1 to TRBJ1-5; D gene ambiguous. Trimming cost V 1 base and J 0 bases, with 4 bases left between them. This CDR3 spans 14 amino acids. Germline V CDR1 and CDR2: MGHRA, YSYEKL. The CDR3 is CASSQGGSNQPQHF. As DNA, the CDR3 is TGCGCCAGCAGCCAAGGAGGTAGCAATCAGCCCCAGCATTTT.

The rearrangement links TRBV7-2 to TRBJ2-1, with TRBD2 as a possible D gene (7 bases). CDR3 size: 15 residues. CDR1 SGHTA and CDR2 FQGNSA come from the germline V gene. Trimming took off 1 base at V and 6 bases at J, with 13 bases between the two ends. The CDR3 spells CASSLVRGGTNEQFF. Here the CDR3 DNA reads TGTGCCAGCAGCTTAGTGAGGGGGGGGACCAATGAGCAGTTCTTC.

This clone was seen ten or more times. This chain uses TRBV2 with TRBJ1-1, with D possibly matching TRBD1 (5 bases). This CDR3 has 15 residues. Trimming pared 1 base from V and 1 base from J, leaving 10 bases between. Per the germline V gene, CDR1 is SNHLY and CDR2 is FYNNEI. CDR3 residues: CASSEVRQPNTEAFF. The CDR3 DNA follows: TGTGCCAGCAGTGAAGTCCGACAGCCGAACACTGAAGCTTTCTTT.

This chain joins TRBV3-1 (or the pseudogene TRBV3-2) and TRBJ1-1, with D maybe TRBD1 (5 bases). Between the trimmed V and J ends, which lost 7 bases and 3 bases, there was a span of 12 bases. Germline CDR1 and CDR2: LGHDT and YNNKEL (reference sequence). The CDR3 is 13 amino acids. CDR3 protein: CASITTGYTEAFF. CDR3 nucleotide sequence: TGTGCCAGCATTACAACAGGTTACACTGAAGCTTTCTTT.

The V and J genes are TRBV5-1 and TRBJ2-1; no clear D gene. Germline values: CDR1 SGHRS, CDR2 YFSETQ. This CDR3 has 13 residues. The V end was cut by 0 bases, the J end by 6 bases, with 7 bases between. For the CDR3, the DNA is TGCGCCAGCAGCTTGGACAGCCTCAATGAGCAGTTCTTC. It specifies CASSLDSLNEQFF.

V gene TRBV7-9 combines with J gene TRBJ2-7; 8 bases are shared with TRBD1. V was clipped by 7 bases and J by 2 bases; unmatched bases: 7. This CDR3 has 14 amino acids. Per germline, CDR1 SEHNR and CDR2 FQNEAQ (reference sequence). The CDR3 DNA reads TGTGCCAGCATCCTCGACAGGGGTCCCTACGAGCAGTACTTC. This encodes CASILDRGPYEQYF.

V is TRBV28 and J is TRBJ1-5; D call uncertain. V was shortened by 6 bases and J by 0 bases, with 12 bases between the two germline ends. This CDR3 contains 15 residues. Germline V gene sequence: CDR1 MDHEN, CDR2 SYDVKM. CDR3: CASRYPRGSNQPQHF. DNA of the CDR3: TGTGCCAGCAGATATCCGCGGGGTAGCAATCAGCCCCAGCATTTT. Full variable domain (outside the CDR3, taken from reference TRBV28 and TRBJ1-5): DVKVTQSSRYLVKRTGEKVFLECVQDMDHENMFWYRQDPGLGLRLIYFSYDVKMKEKGDIPEGYSVSREKKERFSLILESASTNQTSMYLCASRYPRGSNQPQHFGDGTRLSIL.

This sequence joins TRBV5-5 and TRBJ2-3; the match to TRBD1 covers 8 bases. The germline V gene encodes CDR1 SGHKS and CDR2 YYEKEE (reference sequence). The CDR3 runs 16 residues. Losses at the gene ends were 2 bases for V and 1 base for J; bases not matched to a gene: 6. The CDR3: CASSFSGGEGTDTQYF. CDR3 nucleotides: TGTGCCAGCAGCTTCTCAGGGGGCGAGGGCACAGATACGCAGTATTTT.

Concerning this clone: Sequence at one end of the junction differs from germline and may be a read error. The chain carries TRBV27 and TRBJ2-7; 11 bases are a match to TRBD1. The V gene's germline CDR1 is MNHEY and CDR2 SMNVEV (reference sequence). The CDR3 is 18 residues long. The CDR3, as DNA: TGTGCCAGCAGTATATCCCGGGGACAGGGGGAAGACGCTTACGAGCAGTACTTC. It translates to CASSISRGQGEDAYEQYF.

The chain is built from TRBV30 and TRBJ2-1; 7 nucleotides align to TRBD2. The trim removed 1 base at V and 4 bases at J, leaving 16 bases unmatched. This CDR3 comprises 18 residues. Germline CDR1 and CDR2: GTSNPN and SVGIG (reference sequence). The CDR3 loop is CAWSGFIYGGSPYNEQFF. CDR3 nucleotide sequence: TGTGCCTGGAGTGGATTTATCTACGGCGGGAGCCCTTACAATGAGCAGTTCTTC.

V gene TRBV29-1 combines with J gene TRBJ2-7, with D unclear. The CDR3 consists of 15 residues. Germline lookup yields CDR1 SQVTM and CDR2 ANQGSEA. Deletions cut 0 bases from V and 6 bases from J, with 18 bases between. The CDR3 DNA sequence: TGCAGCGTTGAAGATCCTGAATCGTACCGGAGCGAGCAGTACTTC. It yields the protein CSVEDPESYRSEQYF.

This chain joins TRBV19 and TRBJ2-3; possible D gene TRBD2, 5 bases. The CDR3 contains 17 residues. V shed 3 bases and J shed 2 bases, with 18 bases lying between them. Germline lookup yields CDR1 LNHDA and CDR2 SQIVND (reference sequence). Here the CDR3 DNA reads TGTGCCAGTAGTATTTCGGGCGGGCCTGGCGCCACAGATACGCAGTATTTT. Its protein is CASSISGGPGATDTQYF.

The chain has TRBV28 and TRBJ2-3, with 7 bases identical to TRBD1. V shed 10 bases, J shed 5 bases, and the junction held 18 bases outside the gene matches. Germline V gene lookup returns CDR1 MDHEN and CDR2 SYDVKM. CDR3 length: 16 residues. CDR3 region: CATTSLVRGRGDTQYF. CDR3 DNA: TGTGCCACCACGTCCCTAGTAAGGGGGCGAGGAGATACGCAGTATTTT.

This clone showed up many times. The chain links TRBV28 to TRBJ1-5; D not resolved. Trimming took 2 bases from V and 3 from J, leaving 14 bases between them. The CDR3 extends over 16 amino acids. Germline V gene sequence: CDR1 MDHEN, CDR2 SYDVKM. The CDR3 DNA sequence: TGTGCCAGCAGTTTAGAGGCGTTTCAGCCCAATCAGCCCCAGCATTTT. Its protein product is CASSLEAFQPNQPQHF.

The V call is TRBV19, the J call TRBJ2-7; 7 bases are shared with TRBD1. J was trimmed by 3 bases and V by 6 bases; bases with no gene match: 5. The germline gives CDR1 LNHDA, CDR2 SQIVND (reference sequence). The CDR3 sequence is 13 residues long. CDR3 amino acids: CASRRQGGYEQYF. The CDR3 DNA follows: TGTGCCAGTAGACGACAGGGTGGCTACGAGCAGTACTTC. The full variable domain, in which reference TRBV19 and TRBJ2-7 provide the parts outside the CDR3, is DGGITQSPKYLFRKEGQNVTLSCEQNLNHDAMYWYRQDPGQGLRLIYYSQIVNDFQKGDIAEGYSVSREKKESFPLTVTSAQKNPTAFYLCASRRQGGYEQYFGPGTRLTVT.

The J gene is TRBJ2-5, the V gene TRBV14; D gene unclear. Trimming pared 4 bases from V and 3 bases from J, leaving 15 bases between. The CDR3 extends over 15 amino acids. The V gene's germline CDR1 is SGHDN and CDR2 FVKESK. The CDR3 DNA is TGTGCCAGCAGCCTCTCGGTGACAAATAAAGAGACCCAGTACTTC. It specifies CASSLSVTNKETQYF.

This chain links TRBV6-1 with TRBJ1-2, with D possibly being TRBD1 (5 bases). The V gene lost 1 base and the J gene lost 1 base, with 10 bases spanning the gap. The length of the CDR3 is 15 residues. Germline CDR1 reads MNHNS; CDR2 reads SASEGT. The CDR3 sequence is CASSEGGDGNYGYTF. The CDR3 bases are TGTGCCAGCAGTGAAGGGGGCGACGGTAACTATGGCTACACCTTC.

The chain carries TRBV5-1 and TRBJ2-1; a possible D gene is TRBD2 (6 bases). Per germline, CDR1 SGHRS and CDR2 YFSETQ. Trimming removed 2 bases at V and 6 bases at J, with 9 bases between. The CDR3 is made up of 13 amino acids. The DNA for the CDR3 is TGCGCCAGCAGCTTCACCGGGGGCAATGAGCAGTTCTTC. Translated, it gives CASSFTGGNEQFF.

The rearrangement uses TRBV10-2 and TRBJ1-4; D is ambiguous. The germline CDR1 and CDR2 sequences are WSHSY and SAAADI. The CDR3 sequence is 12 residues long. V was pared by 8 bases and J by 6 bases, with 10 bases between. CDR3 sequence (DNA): TGCGCCAGCGCTCGCGGGTATGAAAAACTGTTTTTT. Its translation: CASARGYEKLFF.

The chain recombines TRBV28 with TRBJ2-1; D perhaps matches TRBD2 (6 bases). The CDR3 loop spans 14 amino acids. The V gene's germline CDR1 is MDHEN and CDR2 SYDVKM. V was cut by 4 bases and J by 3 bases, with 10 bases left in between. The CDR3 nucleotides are TGTGCCAGCAGTTCTCCGGGAGACTACAATGAGCAGTTCTTC. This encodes CASSSPGDYNEQFF.

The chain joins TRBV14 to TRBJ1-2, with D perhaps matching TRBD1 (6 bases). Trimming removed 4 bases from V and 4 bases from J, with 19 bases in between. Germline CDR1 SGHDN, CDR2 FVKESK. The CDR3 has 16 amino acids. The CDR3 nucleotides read TGTGCCAGCAGCCTTCCCGGGGCGACAGGACGCTATGGCTACACCTTC. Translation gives CASSLPGATGRYGYTF.

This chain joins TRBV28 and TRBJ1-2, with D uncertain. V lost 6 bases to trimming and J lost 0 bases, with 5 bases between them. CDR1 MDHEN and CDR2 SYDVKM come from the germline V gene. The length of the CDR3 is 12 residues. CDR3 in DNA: TGTGCCAGCAGCCGAGCTAACTATGGCTACACCTTC. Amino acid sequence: CASSRANYGYTF.

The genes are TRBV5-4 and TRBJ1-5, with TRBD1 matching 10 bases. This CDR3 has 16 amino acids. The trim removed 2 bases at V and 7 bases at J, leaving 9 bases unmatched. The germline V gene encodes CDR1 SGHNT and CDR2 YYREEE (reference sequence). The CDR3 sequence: CASSFTPDRGSQPQHF. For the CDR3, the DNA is TGTGCCAGCAGCTTCACCCCGGACAGGGGGAGCCAGCCCCAGCATTTT.

CDR3 region: CASSSQVNTEAFF. CDR3 coding DNA: TGTGCCAGCAGCTCACAGGTGAACACTGAAGCTTTCTTT. The chain uses TRBV11-2 and TRBJ1-1, with D perhaps TRBD1 (5 bases). Deletions cut 4 bases from V and 0 bases from J, with 6 bases between. Germline values: CDR1 SGHAT, CDR2 FQNNGV. This CDR3 contains 13 residues.

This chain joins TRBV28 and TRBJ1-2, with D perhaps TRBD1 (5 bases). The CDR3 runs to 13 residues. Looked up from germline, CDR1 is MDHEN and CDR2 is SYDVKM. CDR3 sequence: CVASLQGVLGYTF. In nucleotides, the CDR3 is TGTGTAGCATCCCTCCAGGGTGTACTGGGCTACACCTTC.